Shown below are 32 T cell receptor beta chains from a single sample sequenced in a study of control samples from healthy donors and cancer patients. Profiled with immunoSEQ multiplex PCR; TCRdb holds only in-frame clones, not every one. The sample lists under 150,000 clones, roughly 93% seen once, with roughly 2.6% in the top ten. Input material: blood. The receptor source for this set is a man aged 25-45 years in good health.

This sequence joins TRBV28 and TRBJ1-1; D gene uncertain. The CDR3 has 15 residues. Germline CDR1 and CDR2: MDHEN and SYDVKM. Trimming stripped 10 bases from V and 4 bases from J, with 22 bases between. This CDR3 reads CATLEGGIGGTEAFF. The CDR3 DNA follows: TGTGCCACCCTTGAGGGAGGGATAGGAGGCACTGAAGCTTTCTTT.

The V and J genes are TRBV5-1 and TRBJ2-5; TRBD1 aligns across 12 bases. Trimming at V came to 4 bases and at J to 7 bases, leaving 8 bases not matched to a gene. The CDR3 loop spans 15 amino acids. The germline gives CDR1 SGHRS, CDR2 YFSETQ. CDR3 region: CASSPGTGGAGTQYF. CDR3 in DNA: TGCGCCAGCAGCCCCGGGACAGGGGGCGCGGGGACCCAGTACTTC.

J is TRBJ1-2 and V is TRBV19; possibly TRBD1 for D (6 bases). Germline V lookup: CDR1 LNHDA, CDR2 SQIVND (reference sequence). Trimming removed 7 bases from V and 8 bases from J, with 14 bases in between. This CDR3 has 12 amino acids. The CDR3 DNA reads TGTGCCAGTATAGACAGGAAGGAGGGCTACACCTTC. The encoded protein is CASIDRKEGYTF.

The rearrangement joins TRBV18 to TRBJ2-5, with a tentative D call TRBD2 (6 bases). This CDR3 region has 13 residues. Deletions cut 3 bases from V and 4 bases from J, with 9 bases between. The germline V gene encodes CDR1 KGHSH and CDR2 LQKENI. Written as DNA, the CDR3 is TGTGCCAGCTCACCTGGAGGGCGAGAGACCCAGTACTTC. Protein product: CASSPGGRETQYF.

This clone occurred a few times. The chain joins TRBV5-6 to TRBJ1-3, with D hard to call. CDR1 is SGHDT and CDR2 is YYEEEE in the germline V gene. The CDR3 has 14 amino acids. V lost 4 bases and J 1 base, leaving 9 bases between the germline ends. The CDR3 DNA sequence: TGTGCCAGCAGCGTAGGCAAATCTGGAAACACCATATATTTT. Residues: CASSVGKSGNTIYF.

This clone has just a few counts. V gene TRBV6-2 or TRBV6-3 combines with J gene TRBJ2-2; D not resolved. The CDR3 is made up of 14 amino acids. Germline V gene sequence: CDR1 MNHEY, CDR2 SVGEGT. Trimming cost V 0 bases and J 3 bases, with 5 bases left between them. Written as DNA, the CDR3 is TGTGCCAGCAGTTACTCGACGGACACCGGGGAGCTGTTTTTT. It codes for CASSYSTDTGELFF.

The rearrangement links TRBV27 to TRBJ1-5; tentatively, D is TRBD1 (5 bases). V lost 5 bases, J lost 1 base, and 15 bases lay in between. This CDR3 has 16 amino acids. CDR1 and CDR2 (germline): MNHEY, SMNVEV (reference sequence). CDR3 DNA: TGTGCCAGCAGTACATCGAAAGGGGACAGCAATCAGCCCCAGCATTTT. This gives the protein CASSTSKGDSNQPQHF.

The chain is built from TRBV9 and TRBJ2-7; a possible D gene is TRBD2 (5 bases). Germline lookup yields CDR1 SGDLS and CDR2 YYNGEE. The CDR3 covers 14 residues. V lost 0 bases and J lost 3, with 10 bases in between. The DNA for the CDR3 is TGTGCCAGCAGCGTAGCGCCGGGGAACTACGAGCAGTACTTC. It codes for CASSVAPGNYEQYF.

The rearrangement links TRBV28 to TRBJ1-5; tentatively, D is TRBD1 (6 bases). Trimming shortened V by 6 bases and J by 11 bases, and 23 bases separated the two germline ends. The CDR3 extends over 15 amino acids. Germline-derived CDR1 and CDR2 are MDHEN and SYDVKM. The CDR3 loop reads CASRTGTYRQWAQHF. The CDR3, as DNA: TGTGCCAGCAGAACCGGGACATACCGTCAATGGGCCCAGCATTTT.

The chain couples TRBV10-1 to TRBJ2-7; D uncertain. Germline CDR1 is WNHNN and CDR2 is SYGVQD (reference sequence). The CDR3 covers 14 residues. Trimming cost V 1 base and J 0 bases, with 7 bases left between them. CDR3 loop: CASSEYGTSYEQYF. For the CDR3, the DNA is TGCGCCAGCAGTGAGTACGGTACCTCCTACGAGCAGTACTTC.

In regard to this clone: Other DNA sequences from this sample encode an identical CDR3 as well. The chain has TRBV5-6 and TRBJ1-2; D remains ambiguous. Trimming shortened V by 2 bases and J by 5 bases, and 4 bases separated the two germline ends. The CDR3 sequence is 11 residues long. The germline gives CDR1 SGHDT, CDR2 YYEEEE. The CDR3 region is CASSFLYGYTF. CDR3 sequence (DNA): TGTGCCAGCAGCTTTTTGTATGGCTACACCTTC.

V and J are TRBV27 and TRBJ1-6, with 7 nucleotides matching TRBD1. The CDR3 loop spans 16 amino acids. Per the germline V gene, CDR1 is MNHEY and CDR2 is SMNVEV (reference sequence). The V and J ends lost 6 bases and 5 bases, in that order; junction bases with no gene match: 10. The CDR3 loop is CASSPGTAPNNSPLHF. Written as DNA, the CDR3 is TGTGCCAGCAGCCCAGGGACAGCCCCAAATAATTCACCCCTCCACTTT.

The chain carries TRBV4-1 and TRBJ2-5, with D perhaps matching TRBD1 (6 bases). Germline V CDR1 and CDR2: MGHRA, YSYEKL. Deletions cut 4 bases from V and 3 bases from J, with 15 bases between. The CDR3 is 15 amino acids. The CDR3 here is CASSPGSQGKETQYF. CDR3 nucleotide sequence: TGCGCCAGCAGCCCAGGCTCACAGGGTAAAGAGACCCAGTACTTC.

V gene TRBV12-5 combines with J gene TRBJ1-1; D remains unclear. CDR3 length: 14 amino acids. The V and J ends lost 7 bases and 4 bases respectively, with 16 bases between them. Germline V CDR1 and CDR2: LGHNT, FRNRAP. The CDR3 spells CASAQSNRRTEAFF. The CDR3 DNA sequence: TGTGCTAGTGCCCAATCGAACCGTCGCACTGAAGCTTTCTTT.

As for this clone: This sample also contains other DNA sequences that code for the same CDR3. The CDR3 coding sequence is TGTGCCAGCAGCTACAACATTGATGCCAGGGGAGAGAATTCACCCCTCCACTTT. It yields the protein CASSYNIDARGENSPLHF. The chain joins TRBV5-4 to TRBJ1-6, with a tentative D call TRBD1 (6 bases). Germline-derived CDR1 and CDR2 are SGHNT and YYREEE (reference sequence). V lost 3 bases to trimming and J lost 7 bases, with 23 bases between them. CDR3 length equals 18 residues.

The rearrangement joins TRBV3-1 (or the pseudogene TRBV3-2) to TRBJ2-3; TRBD1 is a possible D gene (6 bases). Per germline, CDR1 LGHDT and CDR2 YNNKEL (reference sequence). V was pared by 4 bases and J by 1 base, with 9 bases between. This CDR3 is built from 14 residues. The CDR3 sequence is CASSLRQGTDTQYF. CDR3 coding DNA: TGTGCCAGCAGCCTCCGACAGGGCACAGATACGCAGTATTTT.

The gene calls are TRBV10-3 and TRBJ2-7, with 8 bases lining up with TRBD1. Germline V gene data show CDR1 as ENHRY and CDR2 as SYGVKD. Trimming took 6 bases from V and 3 from J; bases not matched to a gene: 4. The CDR3 has 13 residues. The CDR3 loop is CAISPGQGYEQYV. CDR3 bases: TGTGCCATCAGCCCCGGACAGGGCTACGAGCAGTACGTC.

The chain uses TRBV6-5 and TRBJ2-3; unclear D gene. The CDR3 sequence is 16 residues long. Per the germline V gene, CDR1 is MNHEY and CDR2 is SVGAGI. With 0 bases removed from V and 0 bases from J, the gap between germline ends came to 10 bases. This CDR3 reads CASSYSTGGSTDTQYF. CDR3 coding DNA: TGTGCCAGCAGTTACTCGACTGGCGGAAGCACAGATACGCAGTATTTT.

This clone was counted a single time. The chain joins TRBV7-9 to TRBJ1-4, with D maybe TRBD1 (5 bases). The CDR3 has 15 amino acids. Trimming pared 1 base from V and 3 bases from J, leaving 9 bases between. Germline CDR1 is SEHNR and CDR2 is FQNEAQ (reference sequence). CDR3: CASSLVGEANEKLFF. CDR3 DNA sequence: TGTGCCAGCAGCTTAGTGGGGGAGGCTAATGAAAAACTGTTTTTT. Combining the CDR3 with reference TRBV7-9 and TRBJ1-4 gives the whole variable domain DTGVSQNPRHKITKRGQNVTFRCDPISEHNRLYWYRQTLGQGPEFLTYFQNEAQLEKSRLLSDRFSAERPKGSFSTLEIQRTEQGDSAMYLCASSLVGEANEKLFFGSGTQLSVL.

The rearrangement links TRBV10-3 to TRBJ1-4; no clear D. Trimming removed 4 bases at V and 8 bases at J, with 23 bases between. Germline values: CDR1 ENHRY, CDR2 SYGVKD. This CDR3 has 17 amino acids. The CDR3 loop is CAISAAETRTGKEKLFF. Here the CDR3 DNA reads TGTGCCATCAGTGCTGCAGAAACCAGGACTGGGAAAGAAAAACTGTTTTTT.

The CDR3 DNA is TGTGCCAGCAGCCCTACTGGAGGCGCAGATACGCAGTATTTT. Its translation is CASSPTGGADTQYF. The chain carries TRBV4-2 and TRBJ2-3, with D possibly matching TRBD2 (5 bases). Trimming stripped 4 bases from V and 4 bases from J, with 12 bases between. Per germline, CDR1 LGHNA and CDR2 YNFKEQ. The CDR3 extends over 14 amino acids.

This chain connects TRBV14 to TRBJ2-1, with TRBD2 identical over 7 bases. The CDR3 sequence is 15 residues long. Unmatched junction bases numbered 6, after V lost 4 bases and J lost 3 bases. Per the germline V gene, CDR1 is SGHDN and CDR2 is FVKESK. This CDR3 is CASSLKRGNYNEQFF. The DNA of the CDR3 is TGTGCCAGCAGCCTGAAGCGGGGAAACTACAATGAGCAGTTCTTC.

The chain links TRBV9 to TRBJ1-2, with D unresolved. Germline loops: CDR1 SGDLS, CDR2 YYNGEE. This CDR3 spans 11 amino acids. Between the trimmed V and J ends, which lost 4 bases and 8 bases, there was a span of 9 bases. DNA for the CDR3: TGTGCCAGCAGCACGAGGACGGGCTACACCTTC. Encoded protein: CASSTRTGYTF.

The J gene is TRBJ2-7, the V gene TRBV28, with TRBD1 as a possible D gene (6 bases). Germline CDR1 reads MDHEN; CDR2 reads SYDVKM. V was trimmed by 1 base and J by 3 bases, leaving 10 bases between them. CDR3 size: 14 residues. The CDR3 region is CASSLLDSLYEQYF. CDR3 nucleotide sequence: TGTGCCAGCAGTTTATTGGACAGCCTCTACGAGCAGTACTTC.

This sequence joins TRBV7-3 and TRBJ2-6; 10 bases fit TRBD1. Trimming took 5 bases from V and 3 from J; bases not matched to a gene: 7. The CDR3 extends over 17 amino acids. Germline CDR1 SGHTA, CDR2 FQGTGA. In DNA form, the CDR3 reads TGTGCCAGCAGCCCCGGGACAGGGGTACTTGGGGCCAACGTCCTGACTTTC. It codes for CASSPGTGVLGANVLTF.

The chain has TRBV2 and TRBJ1-1; D remains ambiguous. This CDR3 has 16 amino acids. Germline CDR1 reads SNHLY; CDR2 reads FYNNEI. Trimming shortened V by 6 bases and J by 0 bases, and 17 bases separated the two germline ends. For the CDR3, the DNA is TGTGCCAGCAGAGCCCAATCTATGACGGTGAACACTGAAGCTTTCTTT. Protein product: CASRAQSMTVNTEAFF.

The J gene is TRBJ1-1, the V gene TRBV12-3 or TRBV12-4; 10 bases fit TRBD1. Germline trimming cut 5 bases from V and 11 bases from J; bases unmatched to any gene: 8. This CDR3 region has 13 residues. CDR3 region: CASSVGTGVGAFF. The CDR3 DNA is TGTGCCAGCAGTGTCGGGACAGGGGTGGGGGCTTTCTTT.

Details on this clone: A read error may account for a junction end that differs from germline. The chain uses TRBV5-1 and TRBJ1-5, with D possibly being TRBD1 (6 bases). Per the germline V gene, CDR1 is SGHRS and CDR2 is YFSETQ. The CDR3 has 15 residues. This CDR3 is CARSWGGGPGEPQHF. The CDR3 DNA reads as TGCGCCCGCAGCTGGGGAGGGGGGCCAGGGGAGCCCCAGCATTTT.

The chain joins TRBV6-4 to TRBJ1-1, with D possibly matching TRBD1 (6 bases). The V gene's germline CDR1 is MRHNA and CDR2 SNTAGT. CDR3 length: 19 amino acids. Trimming stripped 5 bases from V and 0 bases from J, with 25 bases between. The CDR3 loop reads CASSPSGGATIRMNTEAFF. CDR3 sequence (DNA): TGTGCCAGCAGTCCCTCCGGGGGGGCGACGATACGCATGAACACTGAAGCTTTCTTT.

V is TRBV7-9 and J is TRBJ2-6; D not certain. Germline V gene sequence: CDR1 SEHNR, CDR2 FQNEAQ (reference sequence). CDR3 length equals 16 residues. The ends were cut back, 4 bases at V and 1 base at J, with 11 bases in the middle. The CDR3 nucleotides are TGTGCCAGCAGCTCCCACGGTGTTTCTGGGGCCAACGTCCTGACTTTC. Encoded protein: CASSSHGVSGANVLTF.

The chain is built from TRBV5-8 and TRBJ2-2; 9 bases line up with TRBD1. The V segment lost 0 bases and the J segment 6 bases; nucleotides outside the gene matches: 9. This CDR3 has 17 amino acids. Per the germline V gene, CDR1 is SGHTS and CDR2 is YDEGEE. CDR3 bases: TGTGCCAGCAGCTTGGATTGGGGACAGGGTAATCCCGGGGAGCTGTTTTTT. Residues: CASSLDWGQGNPGELFF.

This clone was seen only a few times. The chain carries TRBV20-1 and TRBJ1-4; no clear D gene. The CDR3 extends over 12 amino acids. V lost 3 bases to trimming and J lost 2 bases, with 4 bases between them. The germline V gene encodes CDR1 DFQATT and CDR2 SNEGSKA (reference sequence). The CDR3 reads CSASRTNEKLFF. In DNA form, the CDR3 reads TGCAGTGCTAGTAGGACTAATGAAAAACTGTTTTTT.